This TCR beta chain was retrieved from a study of sequential checkpoint blockade in melanoma. Study-level information: After both sequences, patients received maintenance nivolumab. 91 pretreatment tumor DNA samples were TCRβ immunosequenced.

Method: immunoSEQ multiplex PCR; TCRdb's copy keeps in-frame clones and lacks some. The sample yields about 5,700 clones, 20% to 25% seen once. Findings and caveats of the study: T-cell fraction and clonality followed PD-L1 and CD8+ counts, not mutational load.

Per the germline V gene, CDR1 is MDHEN and CDR2 is SYDVKM. The V and J ends lost 3 bases and 2 bases respectively, with 14 bases between them. The CDR3 totals 15 residues. The sample holds a few counts of this clone. The antigen is undetermined. Sample treatment: randomized to nivolumab then ipilimumab (arm A) or the reverse (arm B). The specimen was tumor tissue (inferred from file names), collected from a patient given nivolumab and ipilimumab in sequence. This chain uses TRBV28 with TRBJ2-7, with D possibly called TRBD1 or TRBD2 (5 bases each). The receptor comes from a human donor with melanoma. The CDR3 bases are TGTGCCAGCAGTTTTACGGGACGGTCGACCTACGAGCAGTACTTC. It codes for CASSFTGRSTYEQYF.